This T cell receptor (beta chain) is drawn from a study of T-cell reconstitution after alpha-beta-depleted transplantation in children. Turning to this clonotype: What it binds is not known.

Unique molecular identifiers were used in preparing the TCRbeta library. TCRdb ran MiXCR on the PCR reads and lists one entry per CDR3 protein. The profile shows 540,000 or so distinct CDR3 sequences, 23% of them singletons. General study findings and limits: About two months after transplant, alpha-beta T cells reportedly came from several hundred expanded graft clones. Day-60 TCRbeta diversity that was high in some patients was derived from surviving recipient T cells and thymic progenitors. Diversity and T-cell counts at one year after transplant derived mostly from new T cells.

The CDR3 runs to 15 residues. J lost 0 bases, V lost 1 base, and 3 bases had no gene match. The germline V gene encodes CDR1 SGHAT and CDR2 FQNNGV. The sequence was collected from a boy under two years old who had a stem cell transplant for acute myeloid leukemia, so the T cells may come from the graft donor. The rearrangement links TRBV11-2 to TRBJ2-7; 7 bases are shared with TRBD2. The material was PBMCs, mostly from graft donor cells, obtained 360 days after TCRalphabeta/CD19-depleted stem cell transplant. In DNA, the CDR3 is TGTGCCAGCAGCTTAGTGCTAGCGGACTCCTACGAGCAGTACTTC. It yields the protein CASSLVLADSYEQYF.